The following is a T cell receptor beta chain sequence with its context. Its antigen is still unknown. The data stem from a study of T cells in Graves' hyperthyroidism and ophthalmopathy. RNA transcripts yielded amplified TCR beta CDR3 regions. HTBI primers were employed in a first-round RT-PCR of the TCR CDR3. Via MiXCR, TCRdb re-called the multiplex PCR reads, giving one row per CDR3 protein. Of 350,000 to 400,000 distinct CDR3 sequences listed, 19% are singletons. V gave up 3 bases and J gave up 2 bases, with 10 bases separating them. This CDR3 comprises 14 residues. Study results and caveats: Median prediction lead before ophthalmopathy onset was 6.5 months with the model.

Sequencing was performed on blood. This chain links TRBV12-3 or TRBV12-4 with TRBJ2-5; a weak D match, TRBD1 (5 bases). The sequence derives from a woman between 18 and 29 years old with Graves' hyperthyroidism. The CDR3 is CASSLSGKQETQYF. In DNA, the CDR3 is TGTGCCAGCAGTTTGTCAGGGAAACAAGAGACCCAGTACTTC.